The rows below give T cell receptor beta chains drawn from one sample of a study of T cells in Graves' hyperthyroidism and ophthalmopathy. MiXCR was run by TCRdb on the multiplex PCR reads, yielding one entry per CDR3 protein. The sample lists around 700,000 distinct CDR3 sequences; around a sixth were seen once. Specimen: blood. These receptor sequences come from a woman between 50 and 59 years old with Graves' hyperthyroidism that later progressed to Graves' ophthalmopathy. Both conserved end residues are part of each CDR3. Each record gives: clone size, D gene, V gene, J gene, CDR3 DNA, CDR3 protein. The D gene is left open where the match is weak. Not all rows give a size; the values are once, few, many and, for expanded clones, a class.

clone_size: many; d_call: .; v_call: TRBV11-2; j_call: TRBJ1-2; cdr3_nt: TGTGCCAGCAGCTTAGATAACAGCTTCTATGGCTACACCTTC; cdr3_aa: CASSLDNSFYGYTF
clone_size: few; d_call: .; v_call: TRBV3-1; j_call: TRBJ2-7; cdr3_nt: TGTGCCAGCAGCAAAACATCGACCCGATACGAGCAGTACTTC; cdr3_aa: CASSKTSTRYEQYF
clone_size: many; d_call: TRBD2; v_call: TRBV2; j_call: TRBJ2-3; cdr3_nt: TGTGCCAGCAGAGTCTGGGCGGGGGGGCCGATGAGCACAGATACGCAGTATTTT; cdr3_aa: CASRVWAGGPMSTDTQYF
clone_size: .; d_call: TRBD1; v_call: TRBV10-3; j_call: TRBJ2-7; cdr3_nt: TGTGCCATCGGTCGGGACAGCTCCTACGAGCAGTACTTC; cdr3_aa: CAIGRDSSYEQYF
clone_size: many; d_call: .; v_call: TRBV30; j_call: TRBJ2-7; cdr3_nt: TGTGCCTGGAGTGTATCGAGCGAGCAGTACTTC; cdr3_aa: CAWSVSSEQYF
clone_size: .; d_call: TRBD2; v_call: TRBV7-6; j_call: TRBJ2-2; cdr3_nt: TGTGCCAGCAGATCTAGCGGGGGAAAGTCCACCGGGGAGCTGTTTTTT; cdr3_aa: CASRSSGGKSTGELFF
clone_size: few; d_call: .; v_call: TRBV3-1; j_call: TRBJ1-2; cdr3_nt: TGTGCCAGCAGCCAAGGTCCGGTAGTTAACTATGGCTACACCTTC; cdr3_aa: CASSQGPVVNYGYTF
clone_size: many; d_call: .; v_call: TRBV27; j_call: TRBJ1-1; cdr3_nt: TGTGCCAGCAGTCTCCGGGGGCTCACTGAAGCTTTCTTT; cdr3_aa: CASSLRGLTEAFF
clone_size: few; d_call: .; v_call: TRBV9; j_call: TRBJ1-4; cdr3_nt: TGTGCCAGCAGCACCACCAACAGTCCAACTAATGAAAAACTGTTTTTT; cdr3_aa: CASSTTNSPTNEKLFF
clone_size: many; d_call: .; v_call: TRBV3-1; j_call: TRBJ2-1; cdr3_nt: TGTGCCAGCAGCCAAGATCGGGCAGGGACCTACAATGAGCAGTTCTTC; cdr3_aa: CASSQDRAGTYNEQFF
clone_size: .; d_call: .; v_call: TRBV6-1; j_call: TRBJ2-3; cdr3_nt: TGTGCCAGCAGTGAAGTGGTGGGAGATACGCAGTATTTT; cdr3_aa: CASSEVVGDTQYF
clone_size: few; d_call: TRBD1; v_call: TRBV9; j_call: TRBJ1-2; cdr3_nt: TGTGCCAGCAGCGTAGACAGGGGAGCTAACTATGGCTACACCTTC; cdr3_aa: CASSVDRGANYGYTF
clone_size: few; d_call: .; v_call: TRBV5-1; j_call: TRBJ1-1; cdr3_nt: TGCGCCAGCAGCTTAGACCCGATGGGTATGAACACTGAAGCTTTCTTT; cdr3_aa: CASSLDPMGMNTEAFF
clone_size: many; d_call: .; v_call: TRBV20-1; j_call: TRBJ1-6; cdr3_nt: TGCAGTGCTAGTGGGGTGGCCGGGGATTCACCCCTCCACTTT; cdr3_aa: CSASGVAGDSPLHF
clone_size: many; d_call: .; v_call: TRBV5-1; j_call: TRBJ1-6; cdr3_nt: TGCGCCAGCAGCTTGGAAGGCTCCTATAATTCACCCCTCCACTTT; cdr3_aa: CASSLEGSYNSPLHF
clone_size: many; d_call: TRBD1; v_call: TRBV12-3/TRBV12-4; j_call: TRBJ2-7; cdr3_nt: TGTGCCAGCAGCGAAGGACAGGCAAGCTCCTACGAGCAGTACTTC; cdr3_aa: CASSEGQASSYEQYF
clone_size: few; d_call: TRBD1; v_call: TRBV4-2; j_call: TRBJ1-2; cdr3_nt: TGTGCCAGCAGCCAAGATTACCCTACAGGGGGGCATGGCTACACCTTC; cdr3_aa: CASSQDYPTGGHGYTF
clone_size: .; d_call: .; v_call: TRBV19; j_call: TRBJ2-5; cdr3_nt: TGTGCCAGTAGTATAGAAGGGACCCAGTACTTC; cdr3_aa: CASSIEGTQYF
clone_size: many; d_call: .; v_call: TRBV20-1; j_call: TRBJ2-3; cdr3_nt: TGCAGTGCTAGATCCTTCACAGATACGCAGTATTTT; cdr3_aa: CSARSFTDTQYF
clone_size: few; d_call: .; v_call: TRBV4-1; j_call: TRBJ1-6; cdr3_nt: TGCGCCAGCAGCCGAGGGCCGGCGGGTGATTCACCCCTCCACTTT; cdr3_aa: CASSRGPAGDSPLHF
clone_size: .; d_call: .; v_call: TRBV7-2; j_call: TRBJ1-5; cdr3_nt: TGTGCCAGCAGCTTAGGATACAGGGACAATCAGCCCCAGCATTTT; cdr3_aa: CASSLGYRDNQPQHF
clone_size: .; d_call: .; v_call: TRBV18; j_call: TRBJ2-1; cdr3_nt: TGTGCCAGCTCACCGAGGGGGTTAGATGAGCAGTTCTTC; cdr3_aa: CASSPRGLDEQFF
clone_size: many; d_call: TRBD1; v_call: TRBV3-1; j_call: TRBJ1-5; cdr3_nt: TGTGCCAGCAGCCAAGATGGAGGGGGCGGGAATCAGCCCCAGCATTTT; cdr3_aa: CASSQDGGGGNQPQHF
clone_size: many; d_call: TRBD1; v_call: TRBV2; j_call: TRBJ1-6; cdr3_nt: TGTGCCAGCAGGAATGACAGGGGGCGCGAGGGCCCCCTCCACTTT; cdr3_aa: CASRNDRGREGPLHF
clone_size: few; d_call: TRBD1; v_call: TRBV6-1; j_call: TRBJ1-5; cdr3_nt: TGTGCCAGCAGTAGACAGGGTGGGCCCCAGCATTTT; cdr3_aa: CASSRQGGPQHF
clone_size: .; d_call: .; v_call: TRBV6-1; j_call: TRBJ2-7; cdr3_nt: TGTGCCAGCAGCCATATAGACTCCTACGAGCAGTACTTC; cdr3_aa: CASSHIDSYEQYF
clone_size: many; d_call: TRBD1; v_call: TRBV2; j_call: TRBJ2-7; cdr3_nt: TGTGCCGGCCGGGACAGGTTCTACGAGCAGTACTTC; cdr3_aa: CAGRDRFYEQYF
clone_size: .; d_call: .; v_call: TRBV5-6; j_call: TRBJ2-7; cdr3_nt: TGTGCCAGCAGCTCCTTCGGGGGCAACCGACGTGGCTACGAGCAGTACTTC; cdr3_aa: CASSSFGGNRRGYEQYF
clone_size: few; d_call: .; v_call: TRBV5-6; j_call: TRBJ2-2; cdr3_nt: TGTGCCAGCAGCCCGCTAGGGACCGACCATTCCAACACCGGGGAGCTGTTTTTT; cdr3_aa: CASSPLGTDHSNTGELFF
clone_size: .; d_call: .; v_call: TRBV27; j_call: TRBJ2-2; cdr3_nt: TGTGCCAGCAGTATGAGGCGGAACACCGGGGAGCTGTTTTTT; cdr3_aa: CASSMRRNTGELFF
clone_size: .; d_call: .; v_call: TRBV19; j_call: TRBJ1-5; cdr3_nt: TGTGCCAGTAGTATAAATTCCGGGGTCAGCAATCAGCCCCAGCATTTT; cdr3_aa: CASSINSGVSNQPQHF
clone_size: few; d_call: TRBD1; v_call: TRBV7-3; j_call: TRBJ1-4; cdr3_nt: TGTGCCAGCAGCACGGGACAGGGTCAAGAAAAACTGTTTTTT; cdr3_aa: CASSTGQGQEKLFF
clone_size: .; d_call: TRBD2; v_call: TRBV7-9; j_call: TRBJ2-1; cdr3_nt: TGTGCCAGCAGCTCGGGACTAGCGGGGAGATATGAGCAGTTCTTC; cdr3_aa: CASSSGLAGRYEQFF
clone_size: many; d_call: .; v_call: TRBV18; j_call: TRBJ2-1; cdr3_nt: TGTGCCAGCTCAGCGACTAGTTTCTTCGGTGAGCAGTTCTTC; cdr3_aa: CASSATSFFGEQFF
clone_size: few; d_call: .; v_call: TRBV14; j_call: TRBJ1-2; cdr3_nt: TGTGCCAGCAGCCAAAACTTCGGGGCTGGGGATGGCTACACCTTC; cdr3_aa: CASSQNFGAGDGYTF
clone_size: many; d_call: TRBD1; v_call: TRBV5-6; j_call: TRBJ1-5; cdr3_nt: TGTGCCAGCAGCAGTCGATCCGGGACAGGGTCTCAGCCCCAGCATTTT; cdr3_aa: CASSSRSGTGSQPQHF
clone_size: few; d_call: TRBD1; v_call: TRBV18; j_call: TRBJ1-2; cdr3_nt: TGTGCCAGCTCACCACGGGACAGGGCCCAACTGGTTGGCTACACCTTC; cdr3_aa: CASSPRDRAQLVGYTF
clone_size: few; d_call: TRBD1; v_call: TRBV6-1; j_call: TRBJ1-5; cdr3_nt: TGTGCCGTCAGGGGGGGATTCAATCAGCCCCAGCATTTT; cdr3_aa: CAVRGGFNQPQHF
clone_size: .; d_call: .; v_call: TRBV7-3; j_call: TRBJ1-1; cdr3_nt: TGTGCCAGCAGCTTAGGTAATAGGGGAATCACTGAAGCTTTCTTT; cdr3_aa: CASSLGNRGITEAFF
clone_size: .; d_call: .; v_call: TRBV27; j_call: TRBJ2-1; cdr3_nt: TGTGCCAGCAGTTTCGCCGGAATTGAGCAGTTCTTC; cdr3_aa: CASSFAGIEQFF
clone_size: .; d_call: .; v_call: TRBV7-9; j_call: TRBJ1-1; cdr3_nt: TGTGCCAGCAGTCGGGACGGGGTTGGGGCTTTCTTT; cdr3_aa: CASSRDGVGAFF
clone_size: many; d_call: .; v_call: TRBV5-8; j_call: TRBJ1-1; cdr3_nt: TGTGCCAGCAGCTACGCGGGACAGAACACTGAAGCTTTCTTT; cdr3_aa: CASSYAGQNTEAFF
clone_size: .; d_call: TRBD1; v_call: TRBV4-1; j_call: TRBJ2-5; cdr3_nt: TGCGCCAGCAGCCAGGGCCCTGGGGACAGAGAGACCCAGTACTTC; cdr3_aa: CASSQGPGDRETQYF
clone_size: many; d_call: .; v_call: TRBV20-1; j_call: TRBJ2-6; cdr3_nt: TGCAGTGCTAGCGTGTCTGGGGCCAACGTCCTGACTTTC; cdr3_aa: CSASVSGANVLTF
clone_size: many; d_call: TRBD1; v_call: TRBV27; j_call: TRBJ1-6; cdr3_nt: TGTGCCAGCAGTTTATTTCGACCGGGACAGGGCCCCTCATTCGATAATTCACCCCTCCACTTT; cdr3_aa: CASSLFRPGQGPSFDNSPLHF